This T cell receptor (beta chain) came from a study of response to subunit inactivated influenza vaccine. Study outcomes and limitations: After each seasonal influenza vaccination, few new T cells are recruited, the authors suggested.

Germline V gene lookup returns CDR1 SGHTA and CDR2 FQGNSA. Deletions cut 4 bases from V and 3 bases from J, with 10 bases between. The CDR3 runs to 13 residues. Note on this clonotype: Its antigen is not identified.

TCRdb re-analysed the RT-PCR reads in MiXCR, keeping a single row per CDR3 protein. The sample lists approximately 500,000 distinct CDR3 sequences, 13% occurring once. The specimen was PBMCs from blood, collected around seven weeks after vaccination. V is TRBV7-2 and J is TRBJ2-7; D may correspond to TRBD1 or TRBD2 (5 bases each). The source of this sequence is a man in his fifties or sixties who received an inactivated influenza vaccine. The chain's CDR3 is CASSSGRLYEQYF. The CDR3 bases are TGTGCCAGCAGCTCGGGACGGCTCTACGAGCAGTACTTC.